This T cell receptor (beta chain) derives from a study of control samples from healthy donors and cancer patients. V lost 4 bases and J lost 4; bases outside the gene matches: 12. Germline CDR1 SGHTA, CDR2 FQGTGA. The CDR3 runs 17 residues. This clone was seen only a few times. Measured with immunoSEQ multiplex PCR; TCRdb has only the in-frame clones, and not every one. The table lists around 45,000 clones, about 75% of them singletons. Sequences were obtained from formalin-fixed, paraffin-embedded tissue. V gene TRBV7-3 combines with J gene TRBJ2-1; 8 bases fit TRBD1. This receptor was obtained from a male donor with melanoma. CDR3: CASSSLSGTGGYNEQFF. In DNA, the CDR3 is TGTGCCAGCAGCTCGCTGTCCGGGACAGGTGGATACAATGAGCAGTTCTTC.